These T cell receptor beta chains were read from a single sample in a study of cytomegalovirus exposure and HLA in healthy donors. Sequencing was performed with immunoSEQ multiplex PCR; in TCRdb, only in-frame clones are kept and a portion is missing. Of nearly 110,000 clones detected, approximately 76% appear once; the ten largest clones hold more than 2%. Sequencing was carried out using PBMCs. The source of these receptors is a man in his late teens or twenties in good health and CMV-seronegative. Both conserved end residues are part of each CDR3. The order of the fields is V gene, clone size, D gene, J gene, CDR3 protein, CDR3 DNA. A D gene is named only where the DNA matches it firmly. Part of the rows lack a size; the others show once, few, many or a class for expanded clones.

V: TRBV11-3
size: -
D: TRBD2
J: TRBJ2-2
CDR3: CASSQGLAGAYSNTGELFF
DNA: TGTGCCAGCAGCCAGGGACTAGCGGGGGCCTATTCGAACACCGGGGAGCTGTTTTTT

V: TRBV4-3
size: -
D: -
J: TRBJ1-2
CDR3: CASSQDRAPIYGYTF
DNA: TGCGCCAGCAGCCAAGACAGGGCCCCTATCTATGGCTACACCTTC

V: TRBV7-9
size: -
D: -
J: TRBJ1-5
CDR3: CSSSLDIQGWNQPQHF
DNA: TGTTCCAGCAGCTTGGACATTCAGGGGTGGAATCAGCCCCAGCATTTT

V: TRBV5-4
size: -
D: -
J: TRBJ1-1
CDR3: CASSSFAEAFF
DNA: TGTGCCAGCAGCAGCTTTGCTGAAGCTTTCTTT

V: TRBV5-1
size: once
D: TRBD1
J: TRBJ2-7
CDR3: CASSPDRVSYEQYF
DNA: TGCGCCAGCAGCCCGGACAGGGTTTCCTACGAGCAGTACTTC

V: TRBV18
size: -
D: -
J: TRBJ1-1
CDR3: CASSPGRQNTEAFF
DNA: TGTGCCAGCTCACCGGGCAGGCAGAACACTGAAGCTTTCTTT

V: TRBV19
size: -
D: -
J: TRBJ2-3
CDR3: CASSMRDWDTQYF
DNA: TGTGCCAGTAGTATGAGGGATTGGGATACGCAGTATTTT

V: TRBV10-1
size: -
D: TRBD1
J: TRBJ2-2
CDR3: CASSEEDRDAGELFF
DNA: TGCGCCAGCAGTGAGGAGGACAGGGATGCCGGGGAGCTGTTTTTT

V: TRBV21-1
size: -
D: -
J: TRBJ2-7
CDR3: CARRQGTYEQYF
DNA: TGTGCCAGACGACAGGGGACCTACGAGCAGTACTTC

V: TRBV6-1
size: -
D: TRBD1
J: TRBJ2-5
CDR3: CASSDGTAQETQYF
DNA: TGTGCCAGCAGTGATGGGACAGCGCAAGAGACCCAGTACTTC

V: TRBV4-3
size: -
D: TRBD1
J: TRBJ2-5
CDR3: CASSQDRGRETQYF
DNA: TGCGCCAGCAGCCAGGACAGGGGTCGGGAGACCCAGTACTTC

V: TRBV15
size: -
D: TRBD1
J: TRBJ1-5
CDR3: CATSRGQGGDQPQHF
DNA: TGTGCCACCAGCCGGGGACAGGGCGGAGATCAGCCCCAGCATTTT

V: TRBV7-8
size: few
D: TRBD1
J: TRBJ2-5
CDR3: CASGWDSTKETQYF
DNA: TGTGCCAGCGGTTGGGACAGCACTAAAGAGACCCAGTACTTC

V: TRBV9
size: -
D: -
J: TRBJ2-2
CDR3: CASSKGGGGSRNTGELFF
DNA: TGTGCCAGCAGCAAAGGCGGCGGGGGCTCGAGGAACACCGGGGAGCTGTTTTTT

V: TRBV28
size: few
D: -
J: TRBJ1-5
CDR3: CASSFSVRGGNQPQHF
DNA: TGTGCCAGCAGTTTTAGTGTCAGGGGCGGCAATCAGCCCCAGCATTTT

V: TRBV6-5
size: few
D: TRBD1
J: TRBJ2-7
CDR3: CATGGTGGSYEQYF
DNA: TGTGCCACGGGAGGGACAGGGGGTTCCTACGAGCAGTACTTC

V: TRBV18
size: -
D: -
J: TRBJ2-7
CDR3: CASSLQDSEQYF
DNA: TGTGCCAGCTCACTACAGGACAGCGAGCAGTACTTC

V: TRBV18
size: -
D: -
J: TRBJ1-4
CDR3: CASSQSSGGRDEKLFF
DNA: TGTGCCAGCTCGCAATCGTCGGGGGGACGAGATGAAAAACTGTTTTTT

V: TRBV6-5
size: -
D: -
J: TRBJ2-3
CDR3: CASTPGSYTDTQYF
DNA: TGTGCCAGCACCCCGGGATCCTACACAGATACGCAGTATTTT

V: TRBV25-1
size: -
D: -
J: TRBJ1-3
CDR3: CASSGYGGVGNTIYF
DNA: TGTGCCAGCAGTGGTTATGGAGGGGTAGGAAACACCATATATTTT

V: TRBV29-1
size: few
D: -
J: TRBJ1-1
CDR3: CSVVRGTEAFF
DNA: TGCAGCGTTGTTCGGGGCACTGAAGCTTTCTTT

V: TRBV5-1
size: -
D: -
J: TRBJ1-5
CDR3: CASSPRPGDNQPQHF
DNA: TGCGCCAGCAGCCCGAGGCCAGGGGATAATCAGCCCCAGCATTTT

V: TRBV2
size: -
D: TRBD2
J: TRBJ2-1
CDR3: CATRTSANNEQFF
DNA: TGTGCCACCAGGACTAGCGCCAACAATGAGCAGTTCTTC

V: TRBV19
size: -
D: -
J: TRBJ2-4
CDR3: CASSILDIQYF
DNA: TGTGCCAGTAGTATTCTAGACATTCAGTACTTC

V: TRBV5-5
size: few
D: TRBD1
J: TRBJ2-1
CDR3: CASSPVGTGYNEQFF
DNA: TGTGCCAGCAGCCCAGTGGGGACAGGCTACAATGAGCAGTTCTTC

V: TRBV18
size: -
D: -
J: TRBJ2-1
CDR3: CASSPRAYEQFF
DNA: TGTGCCAGCTCACCACGCGCCTATGAGCAGTTCTTC

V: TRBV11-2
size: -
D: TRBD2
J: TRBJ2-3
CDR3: CASSLRGAGGRSDTQYF
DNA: TGTGCCAGCAGCTTGAGGGGGGCGGGGGGGAGGTCAGATACGCAGTATTTT

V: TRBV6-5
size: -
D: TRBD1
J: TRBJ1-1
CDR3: CASSYGRGLGTEAFF
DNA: TGTGCCAGCAGTTACGGTAGGGGGCTGGGCACTGAAGCTTTCTTT

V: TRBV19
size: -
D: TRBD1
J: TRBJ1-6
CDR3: CASRGQNSSPLHF
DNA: TGTGCCAGCAGGGGACAGAACAGTTCACCCCTCCACTTT

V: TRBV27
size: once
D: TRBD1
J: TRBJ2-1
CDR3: CASSFTGDLGNEQFF
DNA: TGTGCCAGCAGTTTTACAGGGGACCTTGGGAATGAGCAGTTCTTC

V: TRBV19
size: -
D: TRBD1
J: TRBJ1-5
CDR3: CASSQGESRQPQHF
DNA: TGTGCCAGCTCTCAGGGGGAATCAAGGCAGCCCCAGCATTTT

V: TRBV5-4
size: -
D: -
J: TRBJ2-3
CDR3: CASSSRYREPTDTQYF
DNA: TGTGCCAGCAGCTCGAGATACAGGGAGCCCACAGATACGCAGTATTTT

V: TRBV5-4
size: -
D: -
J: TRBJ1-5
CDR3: CASSNSLSNQPQHF
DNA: TGTGCCAGCAGCAACAGCCTTAGCAATCAGCCCCAGCATTTT

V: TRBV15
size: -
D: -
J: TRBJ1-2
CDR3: CATSRGGGDGYTF
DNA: TGTGCCACCAGCAGAGGCGGGGGGGATGGCTACACCTTC

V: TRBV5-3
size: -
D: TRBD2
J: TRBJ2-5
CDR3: CARSYRTSGGPKETQYF
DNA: TGTGCCAGAAGCTACAGGACTAGCGGGGGGCCAAAAGAGACCCAGTACTTC

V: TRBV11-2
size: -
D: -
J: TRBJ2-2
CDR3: CASSLFGELLSGELFF
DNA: TGTGCCAGCAGCTTATTTGGGGAGCTTTTATCCGGGGAGCTGTTTTTT

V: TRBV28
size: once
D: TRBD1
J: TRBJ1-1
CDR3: CASSLMGQFIGAFF
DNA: TGTGCCAGCAGTTTAATGGGACAGTTCATCGGAGCTTTCTTT

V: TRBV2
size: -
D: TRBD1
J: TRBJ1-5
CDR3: CASSPGTGQGNQPQHF
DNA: TGTGCCAGCAGCCCGGGGACGGGACAGGGGAATCAGCCCCAGCATTTT

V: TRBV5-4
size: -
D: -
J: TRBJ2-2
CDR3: CASSFSYPNTGELFF
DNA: TGTGCCAGCAGCTTTAGCTACCCGAACACCGGGGAGCTGTTTTTT

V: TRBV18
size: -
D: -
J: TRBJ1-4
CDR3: CASQSLPRNEKLFF
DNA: TGTGCCAGCCAGTCTTTGCCGAGGAATGAAAAACTGTTTTTT

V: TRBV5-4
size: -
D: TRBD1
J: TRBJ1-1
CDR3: CASNHWTGVETEAFF
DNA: TGTGCCAGCAACCACTGGACAGGGGTTGAAACTGAAGCTTTCTTT

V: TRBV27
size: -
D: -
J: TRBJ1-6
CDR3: CASSLWDNNSPLHF
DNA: TGTGCCAGCAGTTTATGGGACAATAATTCACCCCTCCACTTT

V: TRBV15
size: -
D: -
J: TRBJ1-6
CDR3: CATSRDPSSSYNSPLHF
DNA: TGTGCCACCAGCAGAGATCCCTCCAGCTCCTATAATTCACCCCTCCACTTT

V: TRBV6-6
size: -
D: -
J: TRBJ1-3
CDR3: CASSYDSSSGNTIYF
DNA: TGTGCCAGCAGTTACGACAGCAGCTCTGGAAACACCATATATTTT

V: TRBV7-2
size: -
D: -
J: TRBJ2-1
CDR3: CASSLGGSYNEQFF
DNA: TGTGCCAGCAGCTTAGGCGGCTCCTACAATGAGCAGTTCTTC

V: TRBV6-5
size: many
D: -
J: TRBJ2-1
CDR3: CASSYSPPAGLNEQFF
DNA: TGTGCCAGCAGTTACTCCCCCCCGGCAGGGCTCAATGAGCAGTTCTTC

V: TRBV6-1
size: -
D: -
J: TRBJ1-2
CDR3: CASSPGVFYGYTF
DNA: TGTGCCAGCAGCCCCGGGGTATTCTATGGCTACACCTTC

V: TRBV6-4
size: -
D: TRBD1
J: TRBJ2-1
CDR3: CASSASGGAGNEQFF
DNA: TGTGCCAGCAGTGCCTCAGGGGGCGCTGGGAATGAGCAGTTCTTC

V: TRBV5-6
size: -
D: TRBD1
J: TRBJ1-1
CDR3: CASSLDRVVSTEAFF
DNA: TGTGCCAGCAGCCTGGACAGGGTGGTGAGCACTGAAGCTTTCTTT

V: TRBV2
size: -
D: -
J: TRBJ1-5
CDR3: CASRGVRGASNQPQHF
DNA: TGTGCCAGCCGGGGGGTACGGGGGGCAAGCAATCAGCCCCAGCATTTT

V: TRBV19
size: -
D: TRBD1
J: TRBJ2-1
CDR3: CASTRQGKDYNEQFF
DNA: TGTGCCAGTACCCGACAGGGGAAGGACTACAATGAGCAGTTCTTC

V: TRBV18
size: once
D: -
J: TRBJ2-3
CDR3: CASSLRLPNTDTQYF
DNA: TGTGCCAGCTCACTCCGCCTACCTAACACAGATACGCAGTATTTT

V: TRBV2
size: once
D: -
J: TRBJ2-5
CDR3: CALSNVRSQETQYF
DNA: TGTGCCCTCTCGAACGTTCGGTCTCAAGAGACCCAGTACTTC

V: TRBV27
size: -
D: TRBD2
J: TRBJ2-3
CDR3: CASSLAGGRSTDTQYF
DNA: TGTGCCAGCAGTTTAGCGGGGGGGCGATCCACAGATACGCAGTATTTT

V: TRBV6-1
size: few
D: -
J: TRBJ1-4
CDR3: CASSEVTGQNEKLFF
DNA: TGTGCCAGCAGTGAAGTAACAGGGCAAAATGAAAAACTGTTTTTT

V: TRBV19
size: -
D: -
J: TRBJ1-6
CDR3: CASSLGGRPLHF
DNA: TGTGCCAGCTCTCTAGGGGGAAGACCCCTCCACTTT

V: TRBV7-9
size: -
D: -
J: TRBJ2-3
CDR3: CASSFPTPTRPDTQYF
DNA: TGTGCCAGCAGCTTCCCAACTCCGACTAGACCTGATACGCAGTATTTT

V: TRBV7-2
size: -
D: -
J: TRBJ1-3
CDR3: CASSPRGRGTGNTIYF
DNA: TGTGCCAGCAGCCCACGGGGCCGCGGGACTGGAAACACCATATATTTT

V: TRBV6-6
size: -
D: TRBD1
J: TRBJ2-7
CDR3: CASRPPTGIGEQYF
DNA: TGTGCCAGCAGGCCCCCGACAGGGATTGGCGAGCAGTACTTC

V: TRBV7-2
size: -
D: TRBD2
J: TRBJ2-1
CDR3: CASSQDGGGSYNEQFF
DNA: TGTGCCAGCAGCCAAGACGGCGGGGGGTCCTACAATGAGCAGTTCTTC